This T cell receptor (beta chain) is from a study of identical twins. One entry per CDR3 protein results from TCRdb running MiXCR on the 5' RACE reads. The data contain about 1.7 million distinct CDR3 sequences, more than 30% of them singletons. In its sample, this clonotype was seen a few times. With 4 bases removed from V and 4 bases from J, the gap between germline ends came to 11 bases. Germline V CDR1 and CDR2: LGHNA, YNFKEQ. CDR3 size: 13 residues. The source material was cord blood. This clonotype originated in a newborn girl in good health. The genes are TRBV4-2 and TRBJ2-7; D call uncertain. DNA for the CDR3: TGTGCCAGCAGCCCCGTAGAAGGGTACGAGCAGTACTTC. It yields the protein CASSPVEGYEQYF.